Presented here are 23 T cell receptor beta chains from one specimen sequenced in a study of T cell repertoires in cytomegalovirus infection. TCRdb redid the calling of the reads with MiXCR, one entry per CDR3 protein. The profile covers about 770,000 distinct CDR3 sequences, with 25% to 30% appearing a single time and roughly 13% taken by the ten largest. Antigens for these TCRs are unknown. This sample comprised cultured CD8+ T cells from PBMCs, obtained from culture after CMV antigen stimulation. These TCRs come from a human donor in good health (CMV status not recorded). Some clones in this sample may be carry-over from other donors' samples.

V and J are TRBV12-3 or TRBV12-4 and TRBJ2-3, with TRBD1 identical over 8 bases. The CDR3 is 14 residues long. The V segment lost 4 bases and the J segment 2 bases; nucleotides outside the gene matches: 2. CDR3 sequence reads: CASSWTGPTDTQYF. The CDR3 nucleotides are TGTGCCAGCAGTTGGACAGGGCCCACAGATACGCAGTATTTT.

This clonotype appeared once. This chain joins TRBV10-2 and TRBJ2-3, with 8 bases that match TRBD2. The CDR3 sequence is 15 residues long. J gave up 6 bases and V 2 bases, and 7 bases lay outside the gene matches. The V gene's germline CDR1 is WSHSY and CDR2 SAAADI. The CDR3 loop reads CASSETRGGPDTQYF. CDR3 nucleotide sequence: TGCGCCAGCAGTGAGACCCGGGGGGGCCCCGATACGCAGTATTTT.

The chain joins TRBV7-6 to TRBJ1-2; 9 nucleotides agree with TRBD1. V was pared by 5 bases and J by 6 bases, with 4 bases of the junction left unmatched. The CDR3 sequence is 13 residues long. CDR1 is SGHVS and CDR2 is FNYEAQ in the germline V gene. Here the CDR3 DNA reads TGTGCCAGCAGCCGGACAGGGGACGATGGCTACACCTTC. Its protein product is CASSRTGDDGYTF.

CDR3 region: CASSLGWDSHGYTF. The CDR3 region has the DNA TGTGCCAGCAGCTTAGGTTGGGACAGCCATGGCTACACCTTC. The chain employs TRBV7-9 and TRBJ1-2, with 7 bases fitting TRBD1. Germline V gene sequence: CDR1 SEHNR, CDR2 FQNEAQ (reference sequence). This CDR3 has 14 residues. J was trimmed by 6 bases and V by 1 base; bases with no gene match: 5. Looking up the rest from reference TRBV7-9 and TRBJ1-2 gives the full variable domain: DTGVSQNPRHKITKRGQNVTFRCDPISEHNRLYWYRQTLGQGPEFLTYFQNEAQLEKSRLLSDRFSAERPKGSFSTLEIQRTEQGDSAMYLCASSLGWDSHGYTFGSGTRLTVV.

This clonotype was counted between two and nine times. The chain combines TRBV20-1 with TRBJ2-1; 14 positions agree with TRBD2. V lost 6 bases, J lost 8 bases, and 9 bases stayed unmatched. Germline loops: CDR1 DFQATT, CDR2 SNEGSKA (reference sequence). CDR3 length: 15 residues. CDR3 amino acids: CSAPLTSGGAHEQFF. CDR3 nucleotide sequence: TGCAGTGCCCCCCTGACTAGCGGGGGGGCTCATGAGCAGTTCTTC.

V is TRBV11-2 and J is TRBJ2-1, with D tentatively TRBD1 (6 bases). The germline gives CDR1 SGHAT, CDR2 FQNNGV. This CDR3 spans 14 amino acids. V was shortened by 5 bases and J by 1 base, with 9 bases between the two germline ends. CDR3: CASSPGQSYNEQFF. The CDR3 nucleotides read TGTGCCAGCAGCCCAGGACAGTCCTACAATGAGCAGTTCTTC. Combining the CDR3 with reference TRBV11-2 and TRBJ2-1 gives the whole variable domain EAGVAQSPRYKIIEKRQSVAFWCNPISGHATLYWYQQILGQGPKLLIQFQNNGVVDDSQLPKDRFSAERLKGVDSTLKIQPAKLEDSAVYLCASSPGQSYNEQFFGPGTRLTVL.

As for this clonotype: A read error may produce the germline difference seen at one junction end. The CDR3 here is CASSEDRTRGEWEF. DNA of the CDR3: TGTGCCAGCAGTGAAGACAGAACCAGGGGAGAGTGGGAATTT. The chain couples TRBV2 to TRBJ1-5, with D perhaps TRBD1 (6 bases). The germline V gene has CDR1 SNHLY and CDR2 FYNNEI. The CDR3 contains 14 residues. Combining the CDR3 with reference TRBV2 and TRBJ1-5 gives the whole variable domain EPEVTQTPSHQVTQMGQEVILRCVPISNHLYFYWYRQILGQKVEFLVSFYNNEISEKSEIFDDQFSVERPDGSNFTLKIRSTKLEDSAMYFCASSEDRTRGEWEFGDGTRLSIL.

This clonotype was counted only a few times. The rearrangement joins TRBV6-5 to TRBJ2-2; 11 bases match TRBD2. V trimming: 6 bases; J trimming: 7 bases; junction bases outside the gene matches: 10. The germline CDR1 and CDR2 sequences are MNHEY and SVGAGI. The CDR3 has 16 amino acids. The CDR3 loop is CASRVSGGGVGGELFF. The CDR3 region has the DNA TGTGCCAGCAGGGTTAGCGGGGGGGGTGTCGGCGGGGAGCTGTTTTTT.

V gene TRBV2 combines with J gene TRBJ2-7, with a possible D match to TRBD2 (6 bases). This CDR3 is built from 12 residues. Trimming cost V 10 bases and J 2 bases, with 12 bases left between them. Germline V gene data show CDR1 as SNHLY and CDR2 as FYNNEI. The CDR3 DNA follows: TGTGCCACCGACGGGGGAGCCTACGAGCAGTACTTC. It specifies CATDGGAYEQYF.

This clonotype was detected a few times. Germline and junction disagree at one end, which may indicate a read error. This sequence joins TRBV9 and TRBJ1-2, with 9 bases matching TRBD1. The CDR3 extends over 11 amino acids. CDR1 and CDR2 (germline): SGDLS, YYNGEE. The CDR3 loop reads CASSPRDREAF. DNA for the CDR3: TGTGCCAGCAGCCCTCGGGACAGGGAGGCCTTC.

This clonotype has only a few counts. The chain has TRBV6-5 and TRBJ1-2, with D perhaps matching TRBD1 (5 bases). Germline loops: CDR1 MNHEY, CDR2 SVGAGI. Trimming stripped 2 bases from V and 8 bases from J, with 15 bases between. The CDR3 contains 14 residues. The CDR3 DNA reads TGTGCCAGCAGTTACCTCTCGGACATCGGGGGCTACACCTTC. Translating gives CASSYLSDIGGYTF.

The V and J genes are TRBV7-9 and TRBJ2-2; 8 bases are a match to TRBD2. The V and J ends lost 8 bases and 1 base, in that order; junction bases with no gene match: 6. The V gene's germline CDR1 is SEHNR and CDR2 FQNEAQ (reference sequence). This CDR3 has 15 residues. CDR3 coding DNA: TGTGCCAGCCAATACAGCGGGGGGAACACCGGGGAGCTGTTTTTT. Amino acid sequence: CASQYSGGNTGELFF.

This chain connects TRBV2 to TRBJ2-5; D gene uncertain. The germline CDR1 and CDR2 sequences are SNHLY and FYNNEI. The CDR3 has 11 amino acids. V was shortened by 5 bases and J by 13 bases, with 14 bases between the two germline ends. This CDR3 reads CASSRVPLWYF. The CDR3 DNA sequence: TGTGCCAGCAGTAGGGTCCCCTTGTGGTACTTC.

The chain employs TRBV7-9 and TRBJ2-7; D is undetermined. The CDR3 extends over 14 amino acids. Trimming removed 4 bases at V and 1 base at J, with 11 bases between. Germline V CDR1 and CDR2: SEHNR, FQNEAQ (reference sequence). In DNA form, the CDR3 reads TGTGCCAGCAGCTATTTGACTTCGTCCTACGAGCAGTACGTC. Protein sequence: CASSYLTSSYEQYV.

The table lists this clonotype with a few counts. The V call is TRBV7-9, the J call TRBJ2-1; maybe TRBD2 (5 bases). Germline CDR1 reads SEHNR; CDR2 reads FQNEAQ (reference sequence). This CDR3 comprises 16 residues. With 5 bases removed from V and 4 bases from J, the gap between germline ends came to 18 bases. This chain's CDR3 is CASSPKGSGKYNEQFF. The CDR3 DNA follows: TGTGCCAGCAGCCCCAAAGGCTCGGGAAAATACAATGAGCAGTTCTTC.

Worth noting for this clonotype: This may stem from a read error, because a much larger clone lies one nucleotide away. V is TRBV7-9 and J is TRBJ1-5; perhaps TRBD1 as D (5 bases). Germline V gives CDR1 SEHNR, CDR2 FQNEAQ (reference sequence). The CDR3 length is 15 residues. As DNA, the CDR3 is TGTGCCAGCAGCTTGGGGACCTTTAGCAGTCAGCCCCAGCATTTT. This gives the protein CASSLGTFSSQPQHF.

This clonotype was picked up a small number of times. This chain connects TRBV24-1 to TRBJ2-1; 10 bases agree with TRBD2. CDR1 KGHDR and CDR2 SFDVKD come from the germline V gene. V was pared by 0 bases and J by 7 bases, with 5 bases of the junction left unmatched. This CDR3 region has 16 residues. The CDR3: CATSDLSGGAKNEQFF. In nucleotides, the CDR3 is TGTGCCACCAGTGATTTGAGCGGGGGGGCCAAAAATGAGCAGTTCTTC.

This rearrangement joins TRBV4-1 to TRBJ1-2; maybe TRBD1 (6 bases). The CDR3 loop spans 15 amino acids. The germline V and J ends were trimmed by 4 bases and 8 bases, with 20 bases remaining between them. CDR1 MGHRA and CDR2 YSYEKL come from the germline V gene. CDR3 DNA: TGCGCCAGCAGCCCCGTTGCAGTTCCAGGGGAAGGCTACACCTTC. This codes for CASSPVAVPGEGYTF.

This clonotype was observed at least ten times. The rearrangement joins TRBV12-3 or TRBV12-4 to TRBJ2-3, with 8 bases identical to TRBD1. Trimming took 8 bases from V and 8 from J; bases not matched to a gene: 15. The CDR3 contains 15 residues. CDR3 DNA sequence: TGTGCCAGCGGAATGACAGGGGTGGACCTGGTTACGCAGTATTTT. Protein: CASGMTGVDLVTQYF.

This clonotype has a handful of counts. CDR3 protein: CASSSIRQGITNSPLHF. The DNA of the CDR3 is TGTGCCAGCAGTTCAATACGACAGGGGATTACGAATTCACCCCTCCACTTT. V gene TRBV28 combines with J gene TRBJ1-6, with 8 positions matching TRBD1. In germline, CDR1 is MDHEN, CDR2 SYDVKM. There are 17 residues in the CDR3. J was trimmed by 7 bases and V by 4 bases; bases with no gene match: 12.

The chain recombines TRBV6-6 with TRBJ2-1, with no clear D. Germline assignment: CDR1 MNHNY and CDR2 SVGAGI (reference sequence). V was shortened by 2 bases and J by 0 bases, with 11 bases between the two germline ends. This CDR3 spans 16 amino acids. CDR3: CASSYHSSSSYNEQFF. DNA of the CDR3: TGTGCCAGCAGTTACCACAGTTCGAGCTCCTACAATGAGCAGTTCTTC.

The CDR3: CASSWWDGSTDTQYF. Here the CDR3 DNA reads TGCGCCAGCAGCTGGTGGGACGGCAGCACAGATACGCAGTATTTT. This chain connects TRBV5-1 to TRBJ2-3; D might be TRBD1 or TRBD2, each matching 5 bases. Trimming stripped 3 bases from V and 0 bases from J, with 11 bases between. The CDR3 is 15 amino acids. The germline V gene has CDR1 SGHRS and CDR2 YFSETQ.

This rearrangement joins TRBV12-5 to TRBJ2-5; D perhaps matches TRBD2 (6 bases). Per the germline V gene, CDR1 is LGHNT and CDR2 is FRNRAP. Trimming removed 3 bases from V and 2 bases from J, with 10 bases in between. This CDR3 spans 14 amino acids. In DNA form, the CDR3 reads TGTGCTAGTGGTTTCCGGGAGCAGCAAGAGACCCAGTACTTC. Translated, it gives CASGFREQQETQYF.